One TCR beta chain is described in this entry. Its specificity is unknown. This sample stems from a study of cytomegalovirus exposure and HLA in healthy donors. Turning to the study itself: Earlier sequencing of approximately 180 million T cells yielded roughly 100 million unique TCR beta sequences. General observations from the study: The study designated roughly 150 TCR beta chains cytomegalovirus-associated. Being productive about 87% or about 30% of the time was typical of most TCR beta V segments in an earlier analysis. Researchers reported that a few CMV-associated chains were confirmed in vitro as CMV antigen-specific.

The CDR3 length is 16 residues. Trimming took 4 bases from V and 4 from J; bases not matched to a gene: 10. Germline values: CDR1 SGHNT, CDR2 YYREEE (reference sequence). The study ran its PCR with 60 Vbeta and 13 Jbeta primers. The table came from immunoSEQ multiplex PCR; TCRdb's copy has only in-frame clones and leaves some out. The sample has about 190,000 clones; more than 75% are singletons. This receptor was identified in a woman aged 45-60 years in good health and CMV-seropositive. This rearrangement joins TRBV5-4 to TRBJ1-4; TRBD1 aligns across 7 bases. The sample comprised PBMCs. CDR3 in amino acids: CASSLRQGGINEKLFF. The CDR3 DNA reads as TGTGCCAGCAGCCTTCGACAGGGCGGGATTAATGAAAAACTGTTTTTT.